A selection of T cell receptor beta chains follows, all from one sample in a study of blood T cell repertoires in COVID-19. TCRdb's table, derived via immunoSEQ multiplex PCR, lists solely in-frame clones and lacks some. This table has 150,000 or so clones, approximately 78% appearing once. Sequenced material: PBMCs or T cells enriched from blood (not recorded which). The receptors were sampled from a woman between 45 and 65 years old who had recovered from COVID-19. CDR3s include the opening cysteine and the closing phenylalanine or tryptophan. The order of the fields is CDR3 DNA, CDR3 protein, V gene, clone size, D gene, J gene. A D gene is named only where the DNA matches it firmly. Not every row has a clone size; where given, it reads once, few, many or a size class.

CDR3 DNA: TGTGCCAGCAGCTTAAGTGGCGGGGCAAGAAGCAGAACAGATACGCAGTATTTT
CDR3 protein: CASSLSGGARSRTDTQYF
V gene: TRBV7-9
clone size: many
D gene: -
J gene: TRBJ2-3

CDR3 DNA: TGTGCCAGCAGCCCCCACCGTGGGGGGGCTGAAGCTTTCTTT
CDR3 protein: CASSPHRGGAEAFF
V gene: TRBV7-2
clone size: few
D gene: -
J gene: TRBJ1-1

CDR3 DNA: TGTGCCAGCTACGAAAGCGGGGGGGAAGAGACCCAGTACTTC
CDR3 protein: CASYESGGEETQYF
V gene: TRBV7-9
clone size: -
D gene: TRBD2
J gene: TRBJ2-5

CDR3 DNA: TGCGCCAGCTCCCGGGTCGGCGGGAACTACGAGCAGTACTTC
CDR3 protein: CASSRVGGNYEQYF
V gene: TRBV5-1
clone size: -
D gene: -
J gene: TRBJ2-7

CDR3 DNA: TGTGCCAGCAGCCTCACTTCGGGCTATGGCTACACCTTC
CDR3 protein: CASSLTSGYGYTF
V gene: TRBV6-5
clone size: -
D gene: -
J gene: TRBJ1-2

CDR3 DNA: TGTGCCAGTAGTATGACAGGGGCGGTCACTGAAGCTTTCTTT
CDR3 protein: CASSMTGAVTEAFF
V gene: TRBV19
clone size: -
D gene: TRBD1
J gene: TRBJ1-1

CDR3 DNA: TGTGCCAGCTCACCACCGAGCAGGGGCTATGGCTACACCTTC
CDR3 protein: CASSPPSRGYGYTF
V gene: TRBV18
clone size: few
D gene: -
J gene: TRBJ1-2

CDR3 DNA: TGTGCCAGCAGTCGACAGAGTTTTAACTATGGCTACACCTTC
CDR3 protein: CASSRQSFNYGYTF
V gene: TRBV2
clone size: few
D gene: -
J gene: TRBJ1-2

CDR3 DNA: TGTGCCAGCAGCCAAGGTAATAGCGGGGCTCAAGAGACCCAGTACTTC
CDR3 protein: CASSQGNSGAQETQYF
V gene: TRBV4-2
clone size: -
D gene: TRBD2
J gene: TRBJ2-5

CDR3 DNA: TGTGCCAGCGGGGGGTCCTACGAGCAGTACTTC
CDR3 protein: CASGGSYEQYF
V gene: TRBV2
clone size: -
D gene: -
J gene: TRBJ2-7

CDR3 DNA: TGTGCCAGCAGTAAAGTGGGCTCCGCCGTTTCCTCTGGAAACACCATATATTTT
CDR3 protein: CASSKVGSAVSSGNTIYF
V gene: TRBV6-1
clone size: -
D gene: -
J gene: TRBJ1-3

CDR3 DNA: TGCGCCAGCAGCCAAGACTGGACGGGGTCGAGAGATACGCAGTATTTT
CDR3 protein: CASSQDWTGSRDTQYF
V gene: TRBV4-1
clone size: -
D gene: -
J gene: TRBJ2-3

CDR3 DNA: TGTGCCACCAGCAGAGATGGGGTAGCGGGGGTCCTCCCCTCTGGGGCCAACGTCCTGACTTTC
CDR3 protein: CATSRDGVAGVLPSGANVLTF
V gene: TRBV15
clone size: once
D gene: TRBD2
J gene: TRBJ2-6

CDR3 DNA: TGTGCCAGCAGTTACTCGACCGCCGAGGATGAGCAGTTCTTC
CDR3 protein: CASSYSTAEDEQFF
V gene: TRBV6-5
clone size: -
D gene: -
J gene: TRBJ2-1

CDR3 DNA: TGTGCCAGCTCACCTTGGGGACAGGATGGGACTGAAGCTTTCTTT
CDR3 protein: CASSPWGQDGTEAFF
V gene: TRBV18
clone size: -
D gene: TRBD1
J gene: TRBJ1-1

CDR3 DNA: TGTGCCAGCAGTGAAGCCGCCACGGGGGTCGGTCAGCCCCAGCATTTT
CDR3 protein: CASSEAATGVGQPQHF
V gene: TRBV6-1
clone size: -
D gene: -
J gene: TRBJ1-5

CDR3 DNA: TGTGCCAGCGGCGGGGTCACTGAAGCTTTCTTT
CDR3 protein: CASGGVTEAFF
V gene: TRBV3-1/TRBV3-2
clone size: -
D gene: -
J gene: TRBJ1-1

CDR3 DNA: TGCGCCAGCAGTGAGTCGCAGGGGACGCCCCTCCACTTT
CDR3 protein: CASSESQGTPLHF
V gene: TRBV10-1
clone size: -
D gene: -
J gene: TRBJ1-6

CDR3 DNA: TGTGCCAGCAGCTCCGGACAAGCGAACACCGGGGAGCTGTTTTTT
CDR3 protein: CASSSGQANTGELFF
V gene: TRBV7-9
clone size: few
D gene: -
J gene: TRBJ2-2

CDR3 DNA: TGCAGCGTTGGGACTAGCGGCGCAGATACGCAGTATTTT
CDR3 protein: CSVGTSGADTQYF
V gene: TRBV29-1
clone size: few
D gene: TRBD2
J gene: TRBJ2-3

CDR3 DNA: TGTGCCAGCACCTTGGGGGCGGCTGGAAACACCATATATTTT
CDR3 protein: CASTLGAAGNTIYF
V gene: TRBV3-1/TRBV3-2
clone size: -
D gene: -
J gene: TRBJ1-3

CDR3 DNA: TGTGCCAGCAGCCGTACAGGGGCGAACACCGGGGAGCTGTTTTTT
CDR3 protein: CASSRTGANTGELFF
V gene: TRBV6-4
clone size: many
D gene: TRBD1
J gene: TRBJ2-2

CDR3 DNA: TGCGCCAGCAGCCAAGATAACGCTAGCGGGGGCCTCTACGAGCAGTACTTC
CDR3 protein: CASSQDNASGGLYEQYF
V gene: TRBV4-1
clone size: -
D gene: TRBD2
J gene: TRBJ2-7

CDR3 DNA: TGCGCCAGCAGCCCACCACTAGCGGGCACAGATACGCAGTATTTT
CDR3 protein: CASSPPLAGTDTQYF
V gene: TRBV5-1
clone size: -
D gene: TRBD2
J gene: TRBJ2-3

CDR3 DNA: TGTGCCAGCAGCTTTATGGAAAGGACGGACTGCACCTTC
CDR3 protein: CASSFMERTDCTF
V gene: TRBV5-5
clone size: -
D gene: -
J gene: TRBJ1-2

CDR3 DNA: TGCAGTGCTTGTGAGTCGGCAACTAATGAAAAACTGTTTTTT
CDR3 protein: CSACESATNEKLFF
V gene: TRBV20-1
clone size: -
D gene: -
J gene: TRBJ1-4

CDR3 DNA: TGCGCCAGCAGCTTGGGGGGACTAGGAGGCAATGAGCAGTTCTTC
CDR3 protein: CASSLGGLGGNEQFF
V gene: TRBV5-1
clone size: -
D gene: TRBD2
J gene: TRBJ2-1

CDR3 DNA: TGTGCCAGCAGTTCGACAGGCGCTACAACTAATGAAAAACTGTTTTTT
CDR3 protein: CASSSTGATTNEKLFF
V gene: TRBV28
clone size: few
D gene: -
J gene: TRBJ1-4

CDR3 DNA: TGTGCCAGCAGTTTAGTGGGACAACCATACAATGAGCAGTTCTTC
CDR3 protein: CASSLVGQPYNEQFF
V gene: TRBV27
clone size: -
D gene: -
J gene: TRBJ2-1

CDR3 DNA: TGTGCCAGTACCGACTGGGGGGGGCACGGCAATCAGCCCCAGCATTTT
CDR3 protein: CASTDWGGHGNQPQHF
V gene: TRBV19
clone size: few
D gene: -
J gene: TRBJ1-5

CDR3 DNA: TGCAGCGTTGGGGACAGGGGCCATACCTACGAGCAGTACTTC
CDR3 protein: CSVGDRGHTYEQYF
V gene: TRBV29-1
clone size: few
D gene: TRBD1
J gene: TRBJ2-7

CDR3 DNA: TGTGCCAGCAGCCAAGTCCTTAGGGTCGGGGTTTCTAATGAAAAACTGTTTTTT
CDR3 protein: CASSQVLRVGVSNEKLFF
V gene: TRBV4-2
clone size: -
D gene: -
J gene: TRBJ1-4

CDR3 DNA: TGTGCCAGCAGACCCTACCCCAGGGGTCACGAGCAGTACTTC
CDR3 protein: CASRPYPRGHEQYF
V gene: TRBV7-2
clone size: -
D gene: -
J gene: TRBJ2-7

CDR3 DNA: TGTGCCAGCAGCGCCAGGACAGGCCCCACTGGGGCCAACGTCCTGACTTTC
CDR3 protein: CASSARTGPTGANVLTF
V gene: TRBV9
clone size: -
D gene: TRBD1
J gene: TRBJ2-6

CDR3 DNA: TGTGCCAGCAGCTTAGGGGGGCAGTCCTATAATTCACCCCTCCACTTT
CDR3 protein: CASSLGGQSYNSPLHF
V gene: TRBV7-6
clone size: -
D gene: -
J gene: TRBJ1-6

CDR3 DNA: TGTGCCAGCTCACAAAACCTCGGGGGTGGAGAAAACATTCAGTACTTC
CDR3 protein: CASSQNLGGGENIQYF
V gene: TRBV18
clone size: -
D gene: -
J gene: TRBJ2-4

CDR3 DNA: TGTGCCAGCAATAAGGGGAACGAGCAGTACTTC
CDR3 protein: CASNKGNEQYF
V gene: TRBV6-5
clone size: few
D gene: -
J gene: TRBJ2-7

CDR3 DNA: TGCGCCAGCAGCCAAACCGGGACATTAAACTATGGCTACACCTTC
CDR3 protein: CASSQTGTLNYGYTF
V gene: TRBV4-1
clone size: -
D gene: -
J gene: TRBJ1-2

CDR3 DNA: TGTGCCAGTAGTATCCCTGGACACAACACTGAAGCTTTCTTT
CDR3 protein: CASSIPGHNTEAFF
V gene: TRBV19
clone size: -
D gene: -
J gene: TRBJ1-1

CDR3 DNA: TGTGCCAGCAGGCCGACAGGGGGCGTGGAGTATAGCAATCAGCCCCAGCATTTT
CDR3 protein: CASRPTGGVEYSNQPQHF
V gene: TRBV28
clone size: medium-sized
D gene: TRBD1
J gene: TRBJ1-5

CDR3 DNA: TGTGCCAGCAGCTTAGTTCTTCGGGGCAGGGGGAATTGGAACACCGGGGAGCTGTTTTTT
CDR3 protein: CASSLVLRGRGNWNTGELFF
V gene: TRBV7-6
clone size: -
D gene: TRBD1
J gene: TRBJ2-2

CDR3 DNA: TGTGCCAGCAGACTTTGGGACAGGGGGGTTACTGAAGCTTTCTTT
CDR3 protein: CASRLWDRGVTEAFF
V gene: TRBV27
clone size: few
D gene: TRBD1
J gene: TRBJ1-1

CDR3 DNA: TGTGCCAGCAGTTTCAAGGGGGCGGGCTATGGCTACACCTTC
CDR3 protein: CASSFKGAGYGYTF
V gene: TRBV28
clone size: -
D gene: TRBD1
J gene: TRBJ1-2

CDR3 DNA: TGTGCCAGCAGCTCGGGGGGGTTATCCTACAATGAGCAGTTCTTC
CDR3 protein: CASSSGGLSYNEQFF
V gene: TRBV5-4
clone size: -
D gene: TRBD2
J gene: TRBJ2-1

CDR3 DNA: TGTGCCACCAGCAGAGGGCGGGTATCGGATAGCAATCAGCCCCAGCATTTT
CDR3 protein: CATSRGRVSDSNQPQHF
V gene: TRBV15
clone size: -
D gene: -
J gene: TRBJ1-5

CDR3 DNA: TGTGCCAGTAGTATTCAGTTCGCGAACACCGGGGAGCTGTTTTTT
CDR3 protein: CASSIQFANTGELFF
V gene: TRBV19
clone size: -
D gene: -
J gene: TRBJ2-2

CDR3 DNA: TGTGCCAGTAGTCCAAGAACAGGGTCTGCTGGAAACACCATATATTTT
CDR3 protein: CASSPRTGSAGNTIYF
V gene: TRBV19
clone size: -
D gene: -
J gene: TRBJ1-3

CDR3 DNA: TGTGCCAGCAGCGTAGAGGGGACACCCCTCCACTTT
CDR3 protein: CASSVEGTPLHF
V gene: TRBV9
clone size: -
D gene: -
J gene: TRBJ1-6

CDR3 DNA: TGTGCCAGCAGTTTGGTCGGCACCGGGGAGCTGTTTTTT
CDR3 protein: CASSLVGTGELFF
V gene: TRBV12-3/TRBV12-4
clone size: -
D gene: -
J gene: TRBJ2-2

CDR3 DNA: TGTGCCAGCAGGGGACAGAGGGTACGGGACACTGAAGCTTTCTTT
CDR3 protein: CASRGQRVRDTEAFF
V gene: TRBV6-5
clone size: -
D gene: TRBD1
J gene: TRBJ1-1

CDR3 DNA: TGCGCCAGCAGCCAAGCAAACAGGGAATCTCAAGAGACCCAGTACTTC
CDR3 protein: CASSQANRESQETQYF
V gene: TRBV4-1
clone size: -
D gene: -
J gene: TRBJ2-5

CDR3 DNA: TGTGCCAGCAGCCAAGAACATAGCAATCAGCCCCAGCATTTT
CDR3 protein: CASSQEHSNQPQHF
V gene: TRBV11-2
clone size: few
D gene: -
J gene: TRBJ1-5

CDR3 DNA: TGTGCCAGTAGTATCTTCTTCAGCGGGGAAGGGGAGACCCAGTACTTC
CDR3 protein: CASSIFFSGEGETQYF
V gene: TRBV19
clone size: -
D gene: TRBD2
J gene: TRBJ2-5